These T cell receptor beta chains were read from a single sample in a study of CD8+ T cells in alopecia areata. Profiled with immunoSEQ multiplex PCR; TCRdb holds only in-frame clones, not every one. The data show under 300,000 clones, about 68% seen once. Sequenced material: CD4+ T cells sorted from blood, taken at week 0. The receptors stem from a human donor with alopecia areata. The CDR3 runs from the conserved cysteine through the conserved F or W. D genes are given only for firm matches. The size of a clone is reported for some rows only, either as once, few or many, or as a class for expanded clones.

j_call: TRBJ2-7
v_call: TRBV11-3
d_call: TRBD1
clone_size: .
cdr3_aa: CASSPGQVPYEQYF
cdr3_nt: TGTGCCAGCAGCCCAGGACAGGTACCCTACGAGCAGTACTTC

j_call: TRBJ2-6
v_call: TRBV15
d_call: .
clone_size: .
cdr3_aa: CATSRGPGASGANVLTF
cdr3_nt: TGTGCCACCAGCAGGGGGCCAGGGGCTTCTGGGGCCAACGTCCTGACTTTC

j_call: TRBJ1-1
v_call: TRBV29-1
d_call: .
clone_size: .
cdr3_aa: CSVVHPLMGTTEAFF
cdr3_nt: TGCAGCGTTGTGCATCCTCTCATGGGGACCACTGAAGCTTTCTTT

j_call: TRBJ2-7
v_call: TRBV6-1
d_call: .
clone_size: .
cdr3_aa: CASIPHEGTFYEQYF
cdr3_nt: TGTGCCAGCATCCCCCACGAAGGGACTTTCTACGAGCAGTACTTC

j_call: TRBJ2-1
v_call: TRBV29-1
d_call: .
clone_size: .
cdr3_aa: CSVYFRGQGEQFF
cdr3_nt: TGCAGCGTTTATTTCCGGGGCCAGGGGGAGCAGTTCTTC

j_call: TRBJ1-1
v_call: TRBV30
d_call: .
clone_size: .
cdr3_aa: CAWSPTGTEAFF
cdr3_nt: TGTGCCTGGAGTCCGACAGGCACTGAAGCTTTCTTT

j_call: TRBJ2-7
v_call: TRBV13
d_call: .
clone_size: .
cdr3_aa: CASSFSPEGSAYEQYF
cdr3_nt: TGTGCCAGCAGCTTTTCCCCGGAGGGTTCGGCGTACGAGCAGTACTTC

j_call: TRBJ2-5
v_call: TRBV30
d_call: .
clone_size: .
cdr3_aa: CAWSGLGVETQYF
cdr3_nt: TGTGCCTGGAGTGGGCTAGGGGTAGAGACCCAGTACTTC

j_call: TRBJ2-4
v_call: TRBV5-4
d_call: TRBD1
clone_size: .
cdr3_aa: CASSLGTGRNIQYF
cdr3_nt: TGTGCCAGCAGCTTGGGGACAGGTAGAAACATTCAGTACTTC

j_call: TRBJ1-2
v_call: TRBV9
d_call: .
clone_size: .
cdr3_aa: CASSVAAGYGYTF
cdr3_nt: TGTGCCAGCAGCGTAGCAGCAGGCTATGGCTACACCTTC

j_call: TRBJ1-2
v_call: TRBV12-2
d_call: .
clone_size: .
cdr3_aa: CASRLALRDHGYTF
cdr3_nt: TGTGCAAGTCGCTTAGCGCTCCGAGACCATGGCTACACCTTC

j_call: TRBJ1-5
v_call: TRBV19
d_call: .
clone_size: .
cdr3_aa: CASRREGQPQHF
cdr3_nt: TGTGCCAGTCGAAGGGAGGGCCAGCCCCAGCATTTT

j_call: TRBJ1-4
v_call: TRBV4-1
d_call: .
clone_size: .
cdr3_aa: CASSRGTADNENEKLFF
cdr3_nt: TGCGCCAGCAGCCGCGGGACTGCAGATAATGAAAATGAAAAACTGTTTTTT

j_call: TRBJ1-2
v_call: TRBV29-1
d_call: .
clone_size: few
cdr3_aa: CSVWDGVNYGYTF
cdr3_nt: TGCAGCGTCTGGGACGGCGTTAACTATGGCTACACCTTC

j_call: TRBJ1-5
v_call: TRBV13
d_call: .
clone_size: .
cdr3_aa: CASSLVRGWSNQPQHF
cdr3_nt: TGTGCCAGCAGCTTAGTCCGGGGCTGGAGCAATCAGCCCCAGCATTTT

j_call: TRBJ1-6
v_call: TRBV10-3
d_call: .
clone_size: .
cdr3_aa: CATGVQGLYLHF
cdr3_nt: TGTGCCACCGGGGTACAGGGCCTTTACCTCCACTTT

j_call: TRBJ2-1
v_call: TRBV15
d_call: .
clone_size: .
cdr3_aa: CATSGGATYNEQFF
cdr3_nt: TGTGCCACCAGCGGAGGGGCGACTTACAATGAGCAGTTCTTC

j_call: TRBJ2-1
v_call: TRBV6-5
d_call: .
clone_size: .
cdr3_aa: CASTRTFDQTNEQFF
cdr3_nt: TGTGCCAGCACCCGAACTTTCGACCAAACCAATGAGCAGTTCTTC

j_call: TRBJ1-2
v_call: TRBV25-1
d_call: .
clone_size: .
cdr3_aa: CASSRYTGKDGYTF
cdr3_nt: TGTGCCAGCAGTAGATATACAGGGAAGGATGGCTACACCTTC

j_call: TRBJ1-6
v_call: TRBV5-1
d_call: TRBD1
clone_size: .
cdr3_aa: CASSPQGQNSPLHF
cdr3_nt: TGCGCCAGCAGCCCCCAGGGACAGAATTCACCCCTCCACTTT

j_call: TRBJ2-7
v_call: TRBV7-3
d_call: TRBD1
clone_size: .
cdr3_aa: CASSRDRGSYEQYF
cdr3_nt: TGTGCCAGCAGCCGGGACAGGGGCTCCTACGAGCAGTACTTC

j_call: TRBJ2-5
v_call: TRBV19
d_call: .
clone_size: .
cdr3_aa: CAAAGTSSETQYF
cdr3_nt: TGTGCCGCCGCCGGAACTAGCTCAGAGACCCAGTACTTC

j_call: TRBJ2-7
v_call: TRBV11-2
d_call: .
clone_size: .
cdr3_aa: CASSSIVEQYF
cdr3_nt: TGTGCCAGCAGCTCCATCGTGGAGCAGTACTTC

j_call: TRBJ1-5
v_call: TRBV30
d_call: .
clone_size: .
cdr3_aa: CAWGDYRNQPQHF
cdr3_nt: TGTGCCTGGGGAGATTACAGGAATCAGCCCCAGCATTTT

j_call: TRBJ1-4
v_call: TRBV7-9
d_call: TRBD1
clone_size: .
cdr3_aa: CASSLGQGSEKLFF
cdr3_nt: TGTGCCAGCAGCTTGGGACAGGGAAGTGAAAAACTGTTTTTT

j_call: TRBJ2-7
v_call: TRBV21-1
d_call: .
clone_size: few
cdr3_aa: CASSTRDRGRYEQYF
cdr3_nt: TGTGCCAGCAGCACCCGGGACAGGGGGCGTTACGAGCAGTACTTC

j_call: TRBJ2-3
v_call: TRBV4-2
d_call: .
clone_size: .
cdr3_aa: CASSQGSGSTDTQYF
cdr3_nt: TGTGCCAGCAGCCAAGGGTCAGGGAGCACAGATACGCAGTATTTT

j_call: TRBJ2-5
v_call: TRBV9
d_call: .
clone_size: .
cdr3_aa: CASSVTPEETQYF
cdr3_nt: TGTGCCAGCAGCGTAACCCCCGAGGAGACCCAGTACTTC

j_call: TRBJ2-7
v_call: TRBV27
d_call: TRBD2
clone_size: .
cdr3_aa: CASTSGGDEQYF
cdr3_nt: TGTGCCAGCACAAGCGGGGGTGACGAGCAGTACTTC

j_call: TRBJ2-1
v_call: TRBV5-1
d_call: .
clone_size: .
cdr3_aa: CASSLEGTYNEQFF
cdr3_nt: TGCGCCAGCAGCTTGGAGGGGACCTACAATGAGCAGTTCTTC

j_call: TRBJ2-1
v_call: TRBV5-1
d_call: .
clone_size: few
cdr3_aa: CASSLSGQFRYNEQFF
cdr3_nt: TGCGCCAGCAGCTTGAGTGGGCAATTCCGTTACAATGAGCAGTTCTTC

j_call: TRBJ2-5
v_call: TRBV29-1
d_call: .
clone_size: few
cdr3_aa: CSVGGRVQETQYF
cdr3_nt: TGCAGCGTTGGGGGAAGGGTCCAAGAGACCCAGTACTTC

j_call: TRBJ1-6
v_call: TRBV2
d_call: .
clone_size: once
cdr3_aa: CASSRYSSYNSPLHF
cdr3_nt: TGTGCCAGCAGTCGCTACAGCTCCTATAATTCACCCCTCCACTTT

j_call: TRBJ2-2
v_call: TRBV4-2
d_call: .
clone_size: .
cdr3_aa: CASSQVRAGRNTGELFF
cdr3_nt: TGTGCCAGCAGCCAAGTACGGGCGGGGCGAAACACCGGGGAGCTGTTTTTT

j_call: TRBJ2-7
v_call: TRBV5-1
d_call: TRBD1
clone_size: .
cdr3_aa: CASSLAPGGLDEQYF
cdr3_nt: TGCGCCAGCAGCTTGGCGCCAGGGGGCCTCGACGAGCAGTACTTC

j_call: TRBJ1-1
v_call: TRBV4-2
d_call: .
clone_size: .
cdr3_aa: CASSPRAGSNTEAFF
cdr3_nt: TGTGCCAGCAGCCCCAGGGCAGGGTCCAACACTGAAGCTTTCTTT

j_call: TRBJ2-5
v_call: TRBV29-1
d_call: .
clone_size: .
cdr3_aa: CSVEGRTPETQYF
cdr3_nt: TGCAGCGTTGAAGGTCGGACCCCAGAGACCCAGTACTTC

j_call: TRBJ2-3
v_call: TRBV30
d_call: TRBD2
clone_size: .
cdr3_aa: CAWTSGGPYTQYF
cdr3_nt: TGTGCCTGGACTAGCGGGGGCCCATATACGCAGTATTTT

j_call: TRBJ2-2
v_call: TRBV29-1
d_call: .
clone_size: .
cdr3_aa: CSVQRDGELFF
cdr3_nt: TGCAGCGTTCAGCGTGACGGGGAGCTGTTTTTT

j_call: TRBJ1-4
v_call: TRBV29-1
d_call: .
clone_size: .
cdr3_aa: CSVFVSTNEKLFF
cdr3_nt: TGCAGCGTTTTTGTGTCAACTAATGAAAAACTGTTTTTT

j_call: TRBJ1-2
v_call: TRBV25-1
d_call: .
clone_size: .
cdr3_aa: CASTRSDWGGYTF
cdr3_nt: TGTGCCAGCACCCGCAGTGACTGGGGTGGCTACACCTTC

j_call: TRBJ2-3
v_call: TRBV29-1
d_call: .
clone_size: few
cdr3_aa: CSVDRNGDTQYF
cdr3_nt: TGCAGCGTTGACCGAAACGGGGATACGCAGTATTTT

j_call: TRBJ2-1
v_call: TRBV29-1
d_call: .
clone_size: few
cdr3_aa: CSVTRVSYNEQFF
cdr3_nt: TGCAGCGTGACGAGGGTATCCTACAATGAGCAGTTCTTC

j_call: TRBJ2-1
v_call: TRBV29-1
d_call: .
clone_size: .
cdr3_aa: CSVDFSGEQFF
cdr3_nt: TGCAGCGTTGATTTTAGCGGAGAGCAGTTCTTC

j_call: TRBJ2-7
v_call: TRBV5-4
d_call: TRBD2
clone_size: few
cdr3_aa: CASTPGLAGGPRDF
cdr3_nt: TGTGCCAGCACCCCGGGACTAGCGGGGGGGCCGAGAGACTTC

j_call: TRBJ1-5
v_call: TRBV30
d_call: TRBD1
clone_size: .
cdr3_aa: CAWSQGGDQPQHF
cdr3_nt: TGTGCCTGGAGCCAGGGGGGTGATCAGCCCCAGCATTTT

j_call: TRBJ1-1
v_call: TRBV29-1
d_call: .
clone_size: .
cdr3_aa: CSVILTGTEAFF
cdr3_nt: TGCAGCGTGATCTTAACCGGGACTGAAGCTTTCTTT

j_call: TRBJ1-6
v_call: TRBV30
d_call: .
clone_size: once
cdr3_aa: CAWSVRDANSPLHF
cdr3_nt: TGTGCCTGGAGTGTACGGGACGCTAATTCACCCCTCCACTTT